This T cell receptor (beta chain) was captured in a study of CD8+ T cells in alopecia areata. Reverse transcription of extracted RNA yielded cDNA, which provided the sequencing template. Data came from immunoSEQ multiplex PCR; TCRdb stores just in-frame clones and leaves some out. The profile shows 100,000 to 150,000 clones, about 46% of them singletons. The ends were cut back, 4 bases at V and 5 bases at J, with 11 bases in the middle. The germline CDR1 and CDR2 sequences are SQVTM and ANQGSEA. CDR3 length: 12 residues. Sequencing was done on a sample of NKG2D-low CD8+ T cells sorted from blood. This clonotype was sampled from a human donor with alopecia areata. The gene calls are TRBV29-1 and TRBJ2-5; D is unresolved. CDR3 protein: CSVVGPGETQYF. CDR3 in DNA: TGCAGCGTTGTAGGGCCTGGGGAGACCCAGTACTTC.